These T cell receptor beta chains were read from a single sample in a study of blood T cell repertoires in COVID-19. Clones were sequenced by immunoSEQ multiplex PCR, and TCRdb holds only the in-frame ones, with some missing. The table includes about 260,000 clones, about nine tenths detected once. The sequencing input was PBMCs or T cells enriched from blood (not recorded which). The receptors shown here come from a middle-aged man who had been exposed to COVID-19. CDR3s include the opening cysteine and the closing phenylalanine or tryptophan. The D gene is left open where the match is weak. Clone sizes are given selectively: once, few, many, or a class where the clone is expanded.

-	TRBV3-1/TRBV3-2	-	TRBJ2-1	CASSRTRDEQFF	TGTGCCAGCAGCAGAACTCGCGATGAGCAGTTCTTC
-	TRBV5-5	-	TRBJ2-5	CASSPAAGNTGTQYF	TGTGCCAGCAGCCCGGCCGCAGGGAATACAGGTACCCAGTACTTC
-	TRBV5-1	-	TRBJ1-5	CASSLAPDYSNQPQHF	TGCGCCAGCAGCTTGGCCCCAGATTATAGCAATCAGCCCCAGCATTTT
-	TRBV4-1	TRBD1	TRBJ1-4	CASSPRTGLDEKLFF	TGCGCCAGCAGCCCAAGGACAGGGTTGGATGAAAAACTGTTTTTT
-	TRBV15	-	TRBJ2-3	CATSRGSSLVSTDTQYF	TGTGCCACCAGCAGAGGGTCTAGCCTTGTTAGCACAGATACGCAGTATTTT
-	TRBV7-2	-	TRBJ1-1	CASSFITEAFF	TGTGCCAGCAGCTTTATTACTGAAGCTTTCTTT
-	TRBV10-1	TRBD1	TRBJ2-7	CASRSPGQGSYEQYF	TGCGCCAGCAGATCTCCGGGACAGGGCTCCTACGAGCAGTACTTC
-	TRBV29-1	TRBD1	TRBJ1-1	CSTGGLGSDTEAFF	TGCAGCACAGGGGGTTTGGGTTCGGACACTGAAGCTTTCTTT
-	TRBV9	TRBD1	TRBJ1-2	CASSGPGQGSNYGYTF	TGTGCCAGCAGCGGGCCCGGACAGGGATCTAACTATGGCTACACCTTC
-	TRBV15	-	TRBJ1-1	CATSRDRGSEAFF	TGTGCCACCAGCAGAGATCGGGGATCTGAAGCTTTCTTT
-	TRBV6-5	TRBD1	TRBJ1-4	CASRTGLFEEKLFF	TGTGCCAGCAGGACAGGGCTATTTGAGGAAAAACTGTTTTTT
-	TRBV6-5	-	TRBJ1-4	CASSSPGTGGGKLFF	TGTGCCAGCAGTTCCCCCGGGACGGGGGGAGGAAAACTGTTTTTT
-	TRBV11-2	-	TRBJ1-1	CASSSRGPGGYTEAFF	TGTGCCAGCAGCTCCCGTGGGCCGGGAGGGTACACTGAAGCTTTCTTT
-	TRBV2	-	TRBJ2-4	CASNRMRGIQYF	TGTGCCAGCAATAGGATGCGCGGCATTCAGTACTTC
-	TRBV5-5	-	TRBJ1-2	CASSSFPRYGYTF	TGTGCCAGCAGCTCCTTTCCCCGCTACGGCTACACCTTC
once	TRBV27	TRBD2	TRBJ2-7	CASSPVRTSGAPYEQYF	TGTGCCAGCAGTCCAGTAAGGACTAGCGGGGCCCCCTACGAGCAGTACTTC
-	TRBV5-1	TRBD1	TRBJ2-7	CASSLETGGYEQYF	TGCGCCAGCAGCTTGGAAACAGGGGGCTACGAGCAGTACTTC
-	TRBV18	-	TRBJ2-2	CASSSPSKRSTGELFF	TGTGCCAGCTCATCTCCTTCGAAGCGATCCACCGGGGAGCTGTTTTTT
-	TRBV11-3	TRBD1	TRBJ1-2	CASSLGRRGRWNGYTF	TGTGCCAGCAGCTTAGGGCGGAGGGGGCGTTGGAATGGCTACACCTTC
-	TRBV19	-	TRBJ1-5	CASGQTYQPQHF	TGTGCCAGTGGGCAGACGTATCAGCCCCAGCATTTT
-	TRBV12-5	-	TRBJ1-1	CASGADWNTEAFF	TGTGCTAGTGGCGCCGACTGGAACACTGAAGCTTTCTTT
-	TRBV6-5	-	TRBJ1-1	CASSYSAGRFEAFF	TGTGCCAGCAGTTACTCGGCGGGGAGGTTTGAAGCTTTCTTT
-	TRBV11-3	-	TRBJ2-3	CASKWTGLADTQYF	TGTGCCAGCAAATGGACTGGGCTGGCCGATACGCAGTATTTT
-	TRBV18	-	TRBJ1-1	CASSPTQEGTEAFF	TGTGCCAGCTCACCAACACAGGAGGGCACTGAAGCTTTCTTT
-	TRBV18	-	TRBJ1-2	CASSPTDYGYTF	TGTGCCAGCTCACCGACAGACTATGGCTACACCTTC
-	TRBV28	-	TRBJ1-3	CASSRPHKGDRNTIYF	TGTGCCAGCAGCCGACCCCACAAGGGGGACAGAAACACCATATATTTT
-	TRBV28	-	TRBJ1-1	CASTSGPPKPEAFF	TGTGCCAGCACCTCGGGTCCCCCGAAACCTGAAGCTTTCTTT
-	TRBV7-2	-	TRBJ1-2	CASSFSSYYGYTF	TGTGCCAGCAGCTTTTCCTCTTATTATGGCTACACCTTC
-	TRBV2	-	TRBJ1-2	CASTITPVVGYGYTF	TGTGCCAGCACCATCACCCCCGTAGTTGGCTATGGCTACACCTTC